Below, 11 T cell receptor beta chains from the same sample are listed, as sequenced in a study of beta chain features in type 1 diabetes. The study reverse transcribed the entire isolated RNA, so it sequenced expressed TCRB transcripts. The protocol was immunoSEQ multiplex PCR, while the TCRdb copy is restricted to in-frame clones and leaves out a portion. The sample has under 300,000 clones; 7% to 9% are singletons. The sample taken for sequencing was central memory CD4+ T cells from blood. The receptors stem from a woman aged 18-30 years in good health.

This clone was observed a handful of times. Other DNA sequences from this sample encode an identical CDR3 as well. The V call is TRBV7-9, the J call TRBJ1-1; no definite D call. This CDR3 has 14 residues. V shed 5 bases and J shed 1 base, with 11 bases lying between them. Germline values: CDR1 SEHNR, CDR2 FQNEAQ (reference sequence). CDR3 loop: CASSLRTGNTEAFF. The CDR3 DNA follows: TGTGCCAGCAGCCTCAGGACGGGGAACACTGAAGCTTTCTTT.

This clone was detected a few times. The gene calls are TRBV5-1 and TRBJ1-1, with 8 bases matching TRBD1. This CDR3 spans 14 amino acids. CDR1 is SGHRS, CDR2 YFSETQ, per germline. The J segment lost 1 base and the V segment lost 5 bases, leaving 4 bases of the junction unmatched. The CDR3 spells CASRTGAGNTEAFF. The DNA for the CDR3 is TGCGCCAGCAGGACAGGGGCGGGGAACACTGAAGCTTTCTTT.

This clone was seen only a few times. The V gene is TRBV2, the J gene TRBJ2-5, with 9 bases aligning to TRBD1. V shed 6 bases and J 1 base; nucleotides not matched to a gene: 9. Germline V gene data show CDR1 as SNHLY and CDR2 as FYNNEI. There are 16 residues in the CDR3. CDR3 DNA sequence: TGTGCCAGCAGACGGGGACAGGGTGCCCTCCAAGAGACCCAGTACTTC. Its translation: CASRRGQGALQETQYF.

As to this clone: At the DNA level, this CDR3 is encoded by other sequences in the same sample as well. The CDR3 DNA is TGCAGCGCCAGACAGGGGCTGAACACTGAAGCTTTCTTT. It codes for CSARQGLNTEAFF. The genes are TRBV29-1 and TRBJ1-1; 8 nucleotides agree with TRBD1. Germline V lookup: CDR1 SQVTM, CDR2 ANQGSEA. Trimming cost V 7 bases and J 0 bases; bases outside gene matches: 4. This CDR3 comprises 13 residues.

This clone showed up just once. The V gene is TRBV5-1, the J gene TRBJ2-1; 8 nucleotides match TRBD2. There are 16 residues in the CDR3. The junction had 11 bases not matched to a gene; V was cut back by 1 base and J by 8 bases. Germline V gene sequence: CDR1 SGHRS, CDR2 YFSETQ. CDR3 coding DNA: TGCGCCAGCAGCTTGAGGGCGGGACTAGTAGTACATGAGCAGTTCTTC. Its translation: CASSLRAGLVVHEQFF.

This chain links TRBV15 with TRBJ2-3; 7 bases match TRBD1. Germline V gives CDR1 LNHNV, CDR2 YYDKDF (reference sequence). CDR3 size: 15 residues. With 0 bases clipped from V and 8 bases from J, the junction kept 8 bases outside the gene matches. The CDR3 DNA reads TGTGCCACCAGCAGAGATGGACAGGCGCAGACTACGCAGTATTTT. It is translated as CATSRDGQAQTTQYF.

The rearrangement links TRBV14 to TRBJ1-1; 7 bases match TRBD1. With V trimmed by 4 bases and J by 3 bases, 2 bases remained unmatched. Per the germline V gene, CDR1 is SGHDN and CDR2 is FVKESK. The CDR3 totals 13 residues. CDR3 region: CASSLQGYTEAFF. The CDR3 bases are TGTGCCAGCAGCCTACAGGGGTACACTGAAGCTTTCTTT.

This clone came up a few times. The chain's CDR3 is CASSLAWSGVGANVLTF. The CDR3, as DNA: TGTGCCAGCAGCTTAGCGTGGTCAGGGGTCGGGGCCAACGTCCTGACTTTC. V and J are TRBV7-2 and TRBJ2-6, with a possible D match to TRBD1 (6 bases). Per germline, CDR1 SGHTA and CDR2 FQGNSA. Between the trimmed V and J ends, which lost 0 bases and 4 bases, there was a span of 13 bases. The CDR3 has 17 residues.

Written as DNA, the CDR3 is TGTGCCAGCAGTACCTCGACAGGGAAATACGAGCAGTACGTC. This encodes CASSTSTGKYEQYV. The rearrangement joins TRBV28 to TRBJ2-7; TRBD1 matches 7 bases. J gave up 4 bases and V 5 bases, and 8 bases lay outside the gene matches. The CDR3 runs 14 residues. Germline V CDR1 and CDR2: MDHEN, SYDVKM.

This clone was observed a few times. The chain has TRBV4-1 and TRBJ1-5; 10 bases align to TRBD1. The V gene's germline CDR1 is MGHRA and CDR2 YSYEKL. This CDR3 has 15 residues. With V trimmed by 4 bases and J by 6 bases, 6 bases remained unmatched. In DNA, the CDR3 is TGCGCCAGCAGCCTCGGGACAGGGGCTGGTCAGCCCCAGCATTTT. Translation gives CASSLGTGAGQPQHF.

V is TRBV9 and J is TRBJ2-3, with TRBD2 matching 8 bases. Germline loops: CDR1 SGDLS, CDR2 YYNGEE. There are 16 residues in the CDR3. V shed 4 bases, J shed 2 bases, and the junction held 9 bases outside the gene matches. The CDR3: CASSIGAGAFTDTQYF. The CDR3 coding sequence is TGTGCCAGCAGCATCGGAGCGGGGGCCTTCACAGATACGCAGTATTTT.